The clone carrying this T cell receptor (beta chain) turned up a few times. Its antigen is as yet unknown. The data were taken from a study of T-cell memory formation after mild COVID-19. One entry per CDR3 protein results from TCRdb running MiXCR on the 5' RACE reads. The sample contains roughly 300,000 distinct CDR3 sequences, roughly an eighth of which appear only once. This CDR3 has 18 amino acids. Germline values: CDR1 DFQATT, CDR2 SNEGSKA (reference sequence). The ends were cut back, 0 bases at V and 3 bases at J, with 23 bases in the middle. Study results and limitations: Of the contracting clones, CD4+ ones lay mainly in CM and EM, and CD8+ ones in EMRA.

This rearrangement joins TRBV20-1 to TRBJ2-5; no firm D call. The clonotype originates from a man in his late teens or twenties who had mild COVID-19 (a few samples of this study predate the infection). Cell type and time point are not known. The sample taken for sequencing was PBMCs or a T cell subset sorted from them (not recorded which). Here the CDR3 reads CSARDSLENSGTKETQYF. The CDR3 nucleotides are TGCAGTGCTAGAGATTCCCTAGAGAATAGTGGCACAAAAGAGACCCAGTACTTC.